This T cell receptor (beta chain) was sequenced in a study of T-cell memory formation after mild COVID-19. Study-level findings and limits: From day 15 to 85, contracting clones were balanced between CD4 and CD8, whereas later expanders leaned toward CD4+.

Germline V CDR1 and CDR2: MNHEY, SVGAGI. The CDR3 consists of 14 residues. Trimming pared 0 bases from V and 5 bases from J, leaving 10 bases between. Notes on this clonotype: Its antigen is as yet unknown.

The 5'RACE method, run with constant-segment primers, produced TCR alpha and TCR beta cDNA libraries (carrying sample barcodes and UMIs). Each CDR3 protein gets one entry after TCRdb re-called the 5' RACE reads with MiXCR. This sample has about 350,000 distinct CDR3 sequences, with 25% to 30% found just once. The clonotype was recovered from an adult woman who had mild COVID-19 (a few samples of this study predate the infection). Cell type and time point are not known. The genes are TRBV6-5 and TRBJ2-5; D may match TRBD1 or TRBD2 (5 bases each). The sequenced material came from PBMCs or a T cell subset sorted from them (not recorded which). The DNA of the CDR3 is TGTGCCAGCAGTTACTCACGAGGGGTGGAGACCCAGTACTTC. This sequence encodes CASSYSRGVETQYF.